What follows are 22 T cell receptor beta chains derived from one specimen sequenced in a study of a mutant IDH1 vaccine in newly diagnosed glioma (TCRdb year 2021). The sample's time point label, decoded: week 23, last vaccination. Each vaccine dose was 300 ug of a 20-mer mutant IDH1 peptide in Montanide, given subcutaneously with topical imiquimod. Libraries were built with the immunoSEQ multiplex PCR assay. Imported from immuneACCESS, the table was reduced by TCRdb to in-frame sequences with V and J called. These copies leave out some clones; in studies compared against another copy, an unresolved V gene accounts for under half, and the cause of the remainder is not known. The table for this sample lists approximately 44,000 clones; approximately 90% of them were counted only once. Roughly 4% of the sample is taken by the ten largest. The antigens these receptors bind are not known. This specimen consisted of PBMCs, obtained from a glioma patient whose treatment included an IDH1 peptide vaccine. These receptors all stem from a middle-aged man with glioma.

The V and J genes are TRBV15 and TRBJ2-7, with 9 nucleotides matching TRBD1. Losses at the gene ends were 4 bases for V and 2 bases for J; bases not matched to a gene: 3. Germline-derived CDR1 and CDR2 are LNHNV and YYDKDF (reference sequence). The CDR3 is 14 residues long. The CDR3: CATSMGQGPYEQYF. The CDR3 DNA is TGTGCCACCAGCATGGGACAGGGTCCCTACGAGCAGTACTTC.

This chain connects TRBV27 to TRBJ2-7; 8 positions match TRBD1. The CDR3 is 15 amino acids. Per germline, CDR1 MNHEY and CDR2 SMNVEV (reference sequence). The junction had 7 bases not matched to a gene; V was cut back by 5 bases and J by 1 base. The CDR3 coding sequence is TGTGCCAGCAGTCTACGGACAGGGTTTTCCTACGAGCAGTACTTC. It encodes CASSLRTGFSYEQYF.

A single count supports this clone. The genes are TRBV9 and TRBJ2-4; a possible D gene is TRBD1 (5 bases). V dropped 3 bases and J dropped 0 bases, with 10 bases sitting between them. CDR1 and CDR2 from the germline V gene are SGDLS and YYNGEE. This CDR3 comprises 15 residues. CDR3 coding DNA: TGTGCCAGCAGCGCGTCCGACAGAGCCAAAAACATTCAGTACTTC. As protein: CASSASDRAKNIQYF.

The J gene is TRBJ2-1, the V gene TRBV9; 12 bases are a match to TRBD2. CDR1 is SGDLS, CDR2 YYNGEE, per germline. V trimming: 4 bases; J trimming: 3 bases; junction bases outside the gene matches: 8. This CDR3 is 17 amino acids long. The CDR3 bases are TGTGCCAGCAGCCTCGGACTAGCGGGAAACCTCTACAATGAGCAGTTCTTC. Encoded protein: CASSLGLAGNLYNEQFF. The full variable domain, in which reference TRBV9 and TRBJ2-1 provide the parts outside the CDR3, is DSGVTQTPKHLITATGQRVTLRCSPRSGDLSVYWYQQSLDQGLQFLIQYYNGEERAKGNILERFSAQQFPDLHSELNLSSLELGDSALYFCASSLGLAGNLYNEQFFGPGTRLTVL.

V gene TRBV6-1 combines with J gene TRBJ2-7, with no clear D. This CDR3 is built from 13 residues. Germline lookup yields CDR1 MNHNS and CDR2 SASEGT. Trimming stripped 8 bases from V and 3 bases from J, with 14 bases between. The CDR3 here is CASAPGVGYEQYF. CDR3 sequence (DNA): TGTGCCAGCGCTCCTGGGGTGGGCTACGAGCAGTACTTC.

V and J are TRBV2 and TRBJ2-7, with 8 bases lining up with TRBD1. The V gene end was trimmed by 7 bases and the J gene end by 3 bases; junction bases not matched to a gene: 8. Germline lookup yields CDR1 SNHLY and CDR2 FYNNEI. CDR3 size: 14 residues. CDR3 nucleotide sequence: TGTGCCAGCACCATCGCAGGGGGCGACTACGAGCAGTACTTC. Protein product: CASTIAGGDYEQYF. The complete variable domain, with remaining parts taken from reference TRBV2 and TRBJ2-7, reads EPEVTQTPSHQVTQMGQEVILRCVPISNHLYFYWYRQILGQKVEFLVSFYNNEISEKSEIFDDQFSVERPDGSNFTLKIRSTKLEDSAMYFCASTIAGGDYEQYFGPGTRLTVT.

The chain is built from TRBV4-1 and TRBJ2-3; TRBD1 matches at 11 bases. The CDR3 is 16 amino acids. Germline CDR1 MGHRA, CDR2 YSYEKL. V gave up 3 bases and J gave up 3 bases; unmatched junction bases: 5. CDR3 bases: TGCGCCAGCAGCCACGGACAGGGGGCTTGGACAGATACGCAGTATTTT. Its protein product is CASSHGQGAWTDTQYF.

This clone was detected once. The gene calls are TRBV9 and TRBJ1-1, with D perhaps TRBD1 (5 bases). Germline CDR1 and CDR2: SGDLS and YYNGEE. CDR3 length: 14 residues. Trimming cost V 4 bases and J 6 bases, with 16 bases left between them. CDR3 nucleotide sequence: TGTGCCAGCAGCCCGCGCCAGGGAGGGGCTGAAGCTTTCTTT. It translates to CASSPRQGGAEAFF. The full variable domain, rest sourced from reference TRBV9 and TRBJ1-1, is DSGVTQTPKHLITATGQRVTLRCSPRSGDLSVYWYQQSLDQGLQFLIQYYNGEERAKGNILERFSAQQFPDLHSELNLSSLELGDSALYFCASSPRQGGAEAFFGQGTRLTVV.

The chain couples TRBV6-1 to TRBJ1-1; TRBD1 agrees at 7 bases. V dropped 4 bases and J dropped 0; count of bases not matched to a gene: 5. Germline V gene data show CDR1 as MNHNS and CDR2 as SASEGT. This CDR3 has 15 residues. The CDR3 loop is CASSVYRGMNTEAFF. The DNA for the CDR3 is TGTGCCAGCAGTGTGTACAGGGGTATGAACACTGAAGCTTTCTTT.

The chain employs TRBV4-3 and TRBJ1-6; unclear D gene. CDR3 size: 17 residues. Trimming cost V 0 bases and J 6 bases, with 15 bases left between them. Looked up from germline, CDR1 is LGHNA and CDR2 is YSLEER. Here the CDR3 DNA reads TGCGCCAGCAGCCAAGATAGTGATCGTGTAGTTAATTCACCCCTCCACTTT. Its translation: CASSQDSDRVVNSPLHF.

This rearrangement joins TRBV5-1 to TRBJ1-1; D uncertain. This CDR3 has 14 amino acids. Germline V CDR1 and CDR2: SGHRS, YFSETQ. The ends were cut back, 3 bases at V and 3 bases at J, with 12 bases in the middle. In DNA, the CDR3 is TGCGCCAGCAGCTGGAACCCCGGTGACACTGAAGCTTTCTTT. It codes for CASSWNPGDTEAFF.

The V call is TRBV28, the J call TRBJ2-2, with TRBD2 matching 8 bases. V lost 11 bases to trimming and J lost 4 bases; unmatched junction nucleotides: 9. This CDR3 has 14 amino acids. Germline lookup yields CDR1 MDHEN and CDR2 SYDVKM. The CDR3 DNA is TGTGCCGGCACCGGGGGGGCCATCACCGGGGAGCTGTTTTTT. This sequence encodes CAGTGGAITGELFF.

This clone was seen only once. The rearrangement uses TRBV5-5 and TRBJ2-3, with TRBD2 identical over 8 bases. There are 15 residues in the CDR3. CDR1 and CDR2 (germline): SGHKS, YYEKEE (reference sequence). The junction had 5 bases not matched to a gene; V was cut back by 1 base and J by 4 bases. The CDR3 protein is CASSLQREIADTQYF. The CDR3 coding sequence is TGTGCCAGCAGCTTGCAGCGGGAGATTGCAGATACGCAGTATTTT.

V gene TRBV4-3 combines with J gene TRBJ2-7, with TRBD2 as a possible D gene (5 bases). Germline values: CDR1 LGHNA, CDR2 YSLEER. The CDR3 covers 18 residues. Trimming pared 1 base from V and 3 bases from J, leaving 22 bases between. The DNA for the CDR3 is TGCGCCAGCAGCCAAGCGCTCAGTATCGGAGCGGCGAGCTACGAGCAGTACTTC. Translating gives CASSQALSIGAASYEQYF.

This clone is a singleton in its sample. The rearrangement links TRBV30 to TRBJ2-3; TRBD1 aligns across 8 bases. Losses at the gene ends were 4 bases for V and 1 base for J; bases not matched to a gene: 4. Germline V gene data show CDR1 as GTSNPN and CDR2 as SVGIG (reference sequence). CDR3 length: 14 residues. CDR3 DNA sequence: TGTGCCTGGACTACAGGGGGTGGCACAGATACGCAGTATTTT. It yields the protein CAWTTGGGTDTQYF.

This chain uses TRBV2 with TRBJ1-2; D might be TRBD1 (5 bases). This CDR3 has 15 amino acids. The V end lost 5 bases, the J end lost 4 bases, and 17 bases lay between the germline ends. Germline CDR1 SNHLY, CDR2 FYNNEI. The CDR3 here is CASSRRQPTGYGYTF. CDR3 sequence (DNA): TGTGCCAGCAGTAGACGACAGCCGACTGGCTATGGCTACACCTTC.

This chain connects TRBV7-8 to TRBJ2-1; tentatively, D is TRBD1 or TRBD2 (5 bases each). Deletions cut 3 bases from V and 3 bases from J, with 12 bases between. CDR3 length: 15 residues. Germline values: CDR1 SGHVS, CDR2 FQNEAQ. In DNA form, the CDR3 reads TGTGCCAGCAGCTTTACCGGGACCAACTACAATGAGCAGTTCTTC. This translates into CASSFTGTNYNEQFF.

The genes are TRBV18 and TRBJ2-1; D is possibly TRBD1 (6 bases). CDR3 length: 12 residues. Germline-derived CDR1 and CDR2 are KGHSH and LQKENI. Trimming took 6 bases from V and 10 from J, leaving 13 bases between them. CDR3 protein: CASSLGRGEQFF. The DNA of the CDR3 is TGTGCCAGCTCTCTAGGCAGGGGCGAGCAGTTCTTC.

Here the CDR3 reads CASRPGQGWNSPLHF. The CDR3 coding sequence is TGCGCCAGCAGACCGGGACAGGGGTGGAATTCACCCCTCCACTTT. The rearrangement uses TRBV10-2 and TRBJ1-6; the match to TRBD1 covers 10 bases. Germline V CDR1 and CDR2: WSHSY, SAAADI. CDR3 length: 15 amino acids. Trimming cost V 6 bases and J 7 bases; bases outside gene matches: 6.

There are a few counts of this clone. The chain's CDR3 is CASSFLAGVVDEQFF. The CDR3 nucleotides read TGTGCCAGCAGCTTCCTAGCGGGAGTTGTCGATGAGCAGTTCTTC. The gene calls are TRBV7-3 and TRBJ2-1, with TRBD2 identical over 10 bases. The CDR3 loop spans 15 amino acids. Germline values: CDR1 SGHTA, CDR2 FQGTGA. After removal of 3 bases from V and 8 bases from J, the junction contained 7 bases not matched to a gene.

This chain joins TRBV25-1 and TRBJ1-4; 9 positions match TRBD1. The V and J ends lost 3 bases and 7 bases, in that order; junction bases with no gene match: 3. The germline V gene has CDR1 MGHDK and CDR2 SYGVNS. The CDR3 has 14 amino acids. CDR3 amino acids: CASSDRDRAEKLFF. CDR3 sequence (DNA): TGTGCCAGCAGTGACCGGGACAGGGCTGAAAAACTGTTTTTT.

This rearrangement joins TRBV10-3 to TRBJ1-4; D is possibly TRBD1 (5 bases). CDR1 ENHRY and CDR2 SYGVKD come from the germline V gene. Trimming took off 6 bases at V and 5 bases at J, with 10 bases between the two ends. The CDR3 consists of 13 residues. The CDR3 is CAIRDTENEKLFF. The CDR3 DNA is TGTGCCATCAGGGACACAGAGAATGAAAAACTGTTTTTT.